These 3 T cell receptor beta chains originate from one sample sequenced in a study of blood T cell repertoires in COVID-19. Repertoires were generated with immunoSEQ multiplex PCR, while TCRdb's copy carries only in-frame clones and drops some. The sample records about 120,000 clones, around nine tenths being singletons. Sequencing used peripheral blood. These TCRs come from a man aged 55-75 years with COVID-19, enrolled during active disease.

The chain couples TRBV28 to TRBJ1-6, with a tentative D call TRBD1 (5 bases). Germline V gene sequence: CDR1 MDHEN, CDR2 SYDVKM. Trimming removed 7 bases at V and 5 bases at J, with 15 bases between. The CDR3 is 15 residues long. The chain's CDR3 is CASTLSQGDNSPLHF. The CDR3 bases are TGTGCCAGCACCCTCTCGCAGGGCGATAATTCACCCCTCCACTTT.

In regard to this clone: Its ends do not fully match the called genes, so a read error is possible. The chain carries TRBV11-2 and TRBJ2-7, with 7 bases fitting TRBD1. Germline V gene data show CDR1 as SGHAT and CDR2 as FQNNGV. CDR3 length: 13 amino acids. The CDR3 sequence is CAGSLEGAVGQYF. Written as DNA, the CDR3 is TGTGCCGGCAGCTTAGAGGGGGCGGTCGGGCAGTACTTC.

The V call is TRBV4-1, the J call TRBJ1-6, with D possibly matching TRBD1 (6 bases). The CDR3 loop spans 16 amino acids. Germline assignment: CDR1 MGHRA and CDR2 YSYEKL. Trimming removed 0 bases at V and 4 bases at J, with 10 bases between. The CDR3 region has the DNA TGCGCCAGCAGCCAAGAGATCGGGACATATAATTCACCCCTCCACTTT. Its protein is CASSQEIGTYNSPLHF.